A selection of T cell receptor beta chains follows, all from one sample in a study of OX40 agonist ivuxolimab in advanced cancers. Method: immunoSEQ multiplex PCR; TCRdb's copy keeps in-frame clones and lacks some. This sample has about 76,000 clones, with around nine tenths found just once. The material was CD4+ or CD8+ T cells sorted from blood, obtained in a trial of the OX40 agonist ivuxolimab. The receptors here all came from an adult with an advanced solid tumor such as melanoma, head and neck, liver or kidney cancer. Each CDR3 is given with its conserved first and last residue. Each record gives: D gene, clone size, J gene, V gene, CDR3 length, CDR3 DNA, CDR3 protein. D genes are given only for firm matches. Where a row states a size, it is once, few, many or the class of an expanded clone; other rows omit it.

.,.,TRBJ1-1,TRBV11-2,15,TGTGCCAGCAGCCATGGAAGGGACATGAACACTGAAGCTTTCTTT,CASSHGRDMNTEAFF
.,.,TRBJ1-1,TRBV9,14,TGTGCCAGCAGCGAAATGGAGGGAGGCACTGAAGCTTTCTTT,CASSEMEGGTEAFF
.,.,TRBJ2-1,TRBV11-2,15,TGTGCCAGCAGCACGGGAGCCCTTTCCTACAATGAGCAGTTCTTC,CASSTGALSYNEQFF
TRBD2,.,TRBJ2-1,TRBV7-9,15,TGTGCCAGCAGTGTAGCGGGAGTAACCTACAATGAGCAGTTCTTC,CASSVAGVTYNEQFF
TRBD2,.,TRBJ2-1,TRBV9,13,TGTGCCAGCGGACTAGCGGCCTACAATGAGCAGTTCTTC,CASGLAAYNEQFF
.,.,TRBJ1-2,TRBV6-6,13,TGTGCCATCAGTGACGGCCATAACTATGGCTACACCTTC,CAISDGHNYGYTF
.,.,TRBJ2-7,TRBV11-2,11,TGTGCCAGCAGCTTACTAAACGAGCAGTACTTC,CASSLLNEQYF
.,.,TRBJ1-1,TRBV5-1,18,TGCGCCAGCAGCCAAACAGGGTCGGGGTTAAACCTGAACACTGAAGCTTTCTTT,CASSQTGSGLNLNTEAFF
.,.,TRBJ1-5,TRBV19,14,TGTGCCAGTAGTACTGACAGACTCAATCAGCCCCAGCATTTT,CASSTDRLNQPQHF
.,.,TRBJ1-2,TRBV2,11,TGTGCCAGCAGATCCGGCTCTGGCTACACCTTC,CASRSGSGYTF
.,.,TRBJ2-3,TRBV10-3,15,TGTGCCATCAAGGCGCTCGGTCGAGGGGATGATACGCAGTATTTT,CAIKALGRGDDTQYF
.,.,TRBJ1-4,TRBV19,12,TGTGCCAGTAGTATCGCTAATGAAAAACTGTTTTTT,CASSIANEKLFF
TRBD2,.,TRBJ2-7,TRBV5-5,16,TGTGCCAGCAGCTTGGGGCTAGCGGGAGTATTGTACGAGCAGTACTTC,CASSLGLAGVLYEQYF
TRBD1,.,TRBJ1-2,TRBV27,16,TGTGCCAGCAGAGGGGGACAGATGTCAGCTAACTATGGCTACACCTTC,CASRGGQMSANYGYTF
TRBD2,medium-sized,TRBJ2-7,TRBV19,12,TGTGCCAGGCGGACTAGCGACTACGAGCAGTACTTC,CARRTSDYEQYF
.,.,TRBJ2-7,TRBV7-6,15,TGTGCCAGCAGCGGCGGCCCGAGGGCCTCCTACGAGCAGTACTTC,CASSGGPRASYEQYF
.,.,TRBJ2-7,TRBV10-1,14,TGCGCCAGCAGTGAGTCCTTGGACAGCTTCGAGCAGTACTTC,CASSESLDSFEQYF
TRBD2,.,TRBJ2-6,TRBV4-1,18,TGCGCCAGCGGCGGACTAGCGGCCTCTAAATCGGGGGCCAACGTCCTGACTTTC,CASGGLAASKSGANVLTF
TRBD1,.,TRBJ2-5,TRBV13,13,TGTGCCAGCAGCTCGGACAGGGGATCGGGGCAGTACTTC,CASSSDRGSGQYF
.,.,TRBJ2-1,TRBV11-2,15,TGTGCCAGCAGCCTAGTCGATGAGGATTACAATGAGCAGTTCTTC,CASSLVDEDYNEQFF
.,.,TRBJ2-7,TRBV7-9,13,TGTGCCAGCAGCTTTGGCAGCTCCTACGAGCAGTACTTC,CASSFGSSYEQYF
TRBD2,.,TRBJ2-1,TRBV27,15,TGTGCCAGCAGCTCCGGGACTAGCGGGAGGGAAGAGCAGTTCTTC,CASSSGTSGREEQFF
TRBD2,once,TRBJ2-3,TRBV25-1,16,TGTGCCAGCAGTGAATGGGGTAGCGGGGCCACAGATACGCAGTATTTT,CASSEWGSGATDTQYF
.,.,TRBJ2-5,TRBV6-5,15,TGTGCCAGCAGTTATTACGGAATTTCACAAGAGACCCAGTACTTC,CASSYYGISQETQYF
.,.,TRBJ2-2,TRBV6-4,14,TGTGCCAGCAAGCTACAGCCGAACACCGGGGAGCTGTTTTTT,CASKLQPNTGELFF
TRBD1,.,TRBJ2-7,TRBV27,15,TGTGCCAGCAGTGCACAAGTAGGACAGGGAGAAAGGCAGTACTTC,CASSAQVGQGERQYF
.,.,TRBJ2-3,TRBV15,18,TGTGCCACCAGCCACCCGAGGTTTTCGACAGATAGCACAGATACGCAGTATTTT,CATSHPRFSTDSTDTQYF
.,.,TRBJ1-4,TRBV9,15,TGTGCCAGCAGCCCTGCTTTGGGGCGGTCTGAAAAACTGTTTTTT,CASSPALGRSEKLFF
.,.,TRBJ2-1,TRBV27,15,TGTGCCAGCAGTCCGGACCACCGCTCCTACAATGAGCAGTTCTTC,CASSPDHRSYNEQFF
TRBD1,few,TRBJ2-7,TRBV10-3,17,TGTGCCATCAGTGAGTCGCAGTCCGGGACAGCCTCTGACGAGCAGTACTTC,CAISESQSGTASDEQYF
TRBD1,.,TRBJ2-1,TRBV5-1,14,TGCGCCAGCAGCCTCGGGACAGGGTACAATGAGCAGTTCTTC,CASSLGTGYNEQFF